This T cell receptor beta chain is from a study of CD8 T cells in Susac syndrome. The junction had 10 bases not matched to a gene; V was cut back by 5 bases and J by 3 bases. Germline V gene data show CDR1 as SGHAT and CDR2 as FQNNGV. The CDR3 contains 16 residues. Negative isolation yielded the CD8+ and CD4+ T cells, while FACS enriched the TEMRA cells. With random hexamers, roughly 0.45 to 1 ug RNA was reverse transcribed. Coverage of TCR beta CDR3 amplification by immunoSEQ multiplex PCR extended to 54 Vbeta and 13 Jbeta. TCRdb ran MiXCR on the immunoSEQ multiplex PCR reads and lists one entry per CDR3 protein. The sample yields roughly 200,000 distinct CDR3 sequences, 95% seen once.

Material: CD8+ T cells from PBMCs. The chain uses TRBV11-2 and TRBJ2-4; 7 bases are shared with TRBD1. This receptor was identified in a human donor with multiple sclerosis. CDR3 sequence reads: CASSEEQGLGKNIQYF. CDR3 bases: TGTGCCAGCAGCGAAGAACAGGGGCTTGGCAAAAACATTCAGTACTTC.